This entry describes one T cell receptor (beta chain). Authors' methods: Amplified reference gene primers provided the basis for estimating nucleated cell counts. The repertoire was sequenced with immunoSEQ multiplex PCR; TCRdb's copy has only in-frame clones and lacks some. V and J calls and clone size are copied from that table; D and trimming were computed from the DNA. The sample has roughly 79,000 clones, around 90% seen once; the top ten hold 5% to 7.5%. This sample is part of a study of blood T cell repertoires in COVID-19. Trimming removed 1 base at V and 2 bases at J, with 8 bases between. The CDR3 loop spans 14 amino acids. The germline V gene has CDR1 MDHEN and CDR2 SYDVKM.

Input material: peripheral blood. This clonotype was obtained from a woman aged 45-65 years with acute or convalescent COVID-19. The rearrangement links TRBV28 to TRBJ2-5, with D possibly matching TRBD2 (6 bases). CDR3 in amino acids: CASSLSRGQETQYF. CDR3 bases: TGTGCCAGCAGTTTATCACGGGGGCAAGAGACCCAGTACTTC.